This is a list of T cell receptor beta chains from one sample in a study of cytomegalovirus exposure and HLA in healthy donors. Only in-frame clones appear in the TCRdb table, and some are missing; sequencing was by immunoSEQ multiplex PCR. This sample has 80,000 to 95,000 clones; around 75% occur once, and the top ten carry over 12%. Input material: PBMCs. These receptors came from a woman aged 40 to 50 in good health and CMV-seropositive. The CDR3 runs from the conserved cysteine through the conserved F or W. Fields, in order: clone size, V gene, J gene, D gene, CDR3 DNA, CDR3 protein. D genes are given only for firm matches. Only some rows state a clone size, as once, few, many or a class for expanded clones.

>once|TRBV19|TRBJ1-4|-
TGTGCCAGTAAAGGGGCAACTAATGAAAAACTGTTTTTT
CASKGATNEKLFF
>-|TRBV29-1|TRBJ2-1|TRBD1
TGCAGCGTCGCCGGGACAGCTAATGAGCAGTTCTTC
CSVAGTANEQFF
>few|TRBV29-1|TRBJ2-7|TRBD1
TGCAGCGCCGAAGGGGTAGGGGGCGGCTATACCTACGAGCAGTACTTC
CSAEGVGGGYTYEQYF
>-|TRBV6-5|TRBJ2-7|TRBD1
TGTGCCAGCAGTATAAGTGGGACAGGGTCCTACGAGCAGTACTTC
CASSISGTGSYEQYF
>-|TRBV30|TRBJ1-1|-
TGTGCCTTCGGGCGGGGGACTTCGAACACTGAAGCTTTCTTT
CAFGRGTSNTEAFF
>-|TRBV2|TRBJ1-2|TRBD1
TGTGCCAGCAACCGACAGGGCGGCAACTATGGCTACACCTTC
CASNRQGGNYGYTF
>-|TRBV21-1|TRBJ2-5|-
TGTGCCAGCAGCGTACCTAGCGGGGGGGCTTGGGAGACCCAGTACTTC
CASSVPSGGAWETQYF
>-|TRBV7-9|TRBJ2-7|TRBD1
TGTGCCAGCAGCTTAGCGAACAGGGGCAACGAGCAGTACTTC
CASSLANRGNEQYF
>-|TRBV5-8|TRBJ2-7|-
TGTGCCAGCAGCCCACCAGGGGACTTC
CASSPPGDF
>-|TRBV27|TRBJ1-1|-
TGTGCCAGCAGCCGGGGGGTAAGCCGTCCGGCTTTCTTT
CASSRGVSRPAFF
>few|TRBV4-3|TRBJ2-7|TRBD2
TGCGCCAGCAGCCAAGCGGGGACTAGCGGCTCCTACGAGCAGTACTTC
CASSQAGTSGSYEQYF
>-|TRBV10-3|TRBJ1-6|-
TGTGCCATCAGTGATGGGGGCCCTTCACCCCTCCACTTT
CAISDGGPSPLHF
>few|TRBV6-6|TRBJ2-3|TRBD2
TGTGCCAGCAGACCGGGACTAGCGCTGACAGATACGCAGTATTTT
CASRPGLALTDTQYF
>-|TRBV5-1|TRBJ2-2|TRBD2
TGCGCCAGCCTCGGACTAGCGGGAGACTCCGGGGAGCTGTTTTTT
CASLGLAGDSGELFF
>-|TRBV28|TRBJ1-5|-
TGTGCCAGCAGGGTACCCGCACGGGGAGGGCAGCCCCAGCATTTT
CASRVPARGGQPQHF
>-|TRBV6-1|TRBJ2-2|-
TGTGCCAGCAGTGGAGACTCCCTTTCAGGGGAGCTGTTTTTT
CASSGDSLSGELFF
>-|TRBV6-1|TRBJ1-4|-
TGTGCCAGCAGTCAAGTACGGTCGGGTCCCGAGTCTACTAATGAAAAACTGTTTTTT
CASSQVRSGPESTNEKLFF
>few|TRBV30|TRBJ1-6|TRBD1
TGTGCCTGGGAATCCTGGCAGGGGGCGAATTCACCCCTCCACTTT
CAWESWQGANSPLHF
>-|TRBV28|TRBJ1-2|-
TGTGTCATCCTCGGGGGGGGTTATAGGGGCTACACCTTC
CVILGGGYRGYTF
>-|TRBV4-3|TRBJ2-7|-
TGCGCCAGCAGCCATGATTACAGGGTTTCATCCTACGAGCAGTACTTC
CASSHDYRVSSYEQYF
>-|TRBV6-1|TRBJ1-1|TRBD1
TGTGCCAGCAGCCCGACAGGGATGAACACTGAAGCTTTCTTT
CASSPTGMNTEAFF
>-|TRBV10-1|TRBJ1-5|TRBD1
TGCGCCAGCAGGGCTGACAGGGTTAGCAATCAGCCCCAGCATTTT
CASRADRVSNQPQHF
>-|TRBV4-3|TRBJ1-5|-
TGCGCCAGCAGCCAAGGACAGAACCTTAATCAGCCCCGGCATTTT
CASSQGQNLNQPRHF
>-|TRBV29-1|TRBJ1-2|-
TGCAGCGCTCACGGGGGGACTGGCTACACCTTC
CSAHGGTGYTF
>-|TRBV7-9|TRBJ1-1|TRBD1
TGTGCCAGCAGCTACCGACAGGGGAGCACTGAAGCTTTCTTT
CASSYRQGSTEAFF
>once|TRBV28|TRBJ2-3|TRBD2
TGTGCCAGCAGTCTAGCGGGGGTCGCTAAGGGGCAGTATTTT
CASSLAGVAKGQYF
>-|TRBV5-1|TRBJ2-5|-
TGCGCCAGCAGCCCCGGAGGGGCAGGACAAGAGACCCAGTACTTC
CASSPGGAGQETQYF
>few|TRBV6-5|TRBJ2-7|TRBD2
TGTGCCAGCAACAAAGCGGGAGCATACGAGCAGTACTTC
CASNKAGAYEQYF
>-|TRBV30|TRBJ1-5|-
TGTGCCTGGAGTTCGGGGAAGAATCAGCCCCAGCATTTT
CAWSSGKNQPQHF
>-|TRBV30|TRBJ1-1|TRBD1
TGTGCCTGGAACGACAGGGGGACTGAAGCTTTCTTT
CAWNDRGTEAFF
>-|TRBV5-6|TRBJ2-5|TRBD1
TGTGCCAGCAGCGGTAGCGTAAACAGGGGGCTAGAGACCCAGTACTTC
CASSGSVNRGLETQYF
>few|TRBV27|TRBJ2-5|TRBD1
TGTGCCAGCAGTTCTTCCGGGACAGGGAAAGAGACCCAGTACTTC
CASSSSGTGKETQYF
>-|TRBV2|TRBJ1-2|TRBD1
TGTGCCAGCAGTGAACCCAGGGGGTTTCCTTATGGCTACACCTTC
CASSEPRGFPYGYTF